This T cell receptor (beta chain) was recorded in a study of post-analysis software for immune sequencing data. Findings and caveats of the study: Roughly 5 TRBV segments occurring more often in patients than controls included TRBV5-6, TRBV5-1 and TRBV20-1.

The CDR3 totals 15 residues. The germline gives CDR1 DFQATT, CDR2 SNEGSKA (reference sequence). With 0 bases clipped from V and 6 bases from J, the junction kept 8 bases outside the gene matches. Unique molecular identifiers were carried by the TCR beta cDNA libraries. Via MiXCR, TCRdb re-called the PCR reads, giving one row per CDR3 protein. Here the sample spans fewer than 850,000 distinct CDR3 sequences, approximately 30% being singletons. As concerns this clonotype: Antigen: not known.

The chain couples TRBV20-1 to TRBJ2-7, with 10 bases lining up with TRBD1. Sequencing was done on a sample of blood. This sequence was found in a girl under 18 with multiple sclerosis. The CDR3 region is CSARDPRDRGGEQYF. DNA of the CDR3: TGCAGTGCTAGAGATCCTAGGGACAGGGGCGGCGAGCAGTACTTC.